Listed here are 2 T cell receptor beta chains from one sample, sequenced in a study of cytomegalovirus exposure and HLA in healthy donors. The primer mix had 60 Vbeta and 13 Jbeta primers. Generated by immunoSEQ multiplex PCR, the TCRdb table keeps only in-frame clones and is missing some. The sample carries about 140,000 clones, about 77% recorded once. Source material: PBMCs. Receptor source: a male donor in good health and CMV-seronegative.

This chain uses TRBV11-2 with TRBJ1-3; D call uncertain. The CDR3 runs to 16 residues. The germline V gene encodes CDR1 SGHAT and CDR2 FQNNGV. V was shortened by 3 bases and J by 4 bases, with 16 bases between the two germline ends. The CDR3 DNA reads TGTGCCAGCAGCTTGCGTGTGGGGAGAGGCGGAAACACCATATATTTT. This encodes CASSLRVGRGGNTIYF. Full variable domain (remainder filled in from reference TRBV11-2 and TRBJ1-3): EAGVAQSPRYKIIEKRQSVAFWCNPISGHATLYWYQQILGQGPKLLIQFQNNGVVDDSQLPKDRFSAERLKGVDSTLKIQPAKLEDSAVYLCASSLRVGRGGNTIYFGEGSWLTVV.

This clone was observed a single time. This chain uses TRBV29-1 with TRBJ2-5; TRBD2 matches 9 bases. V shed 8 bases, J shed 3 bases, and the junction held 16 bases outside the gene matches. The CDR3 runs 16 residues. Germline-derived CDR1 and CDR2 are SQVTM and ANQGSEA. For the CDR3, the DNA is TGCAGCATACGTGGTGGTAGCGGGGGACCGAAAGAGACCCAGTACTTC. Translation: CSIRGGSGGPKETQYF.